This passage covers 13 T cell receptor beta chains from one sample sequenced in a study of blood T cells in healthy people across ages. It was with a sample-barcoded 5' primer and a J-beta primer mix that a second PCR of about 6 to 12 cycles was run. Each CDR3 protein gets one entry after TCRdb re-called the 5' RACE reads with MiXCR. In the table there are more than 1.4 million distinct CDR3 sequences, approximately 38% of which are singletons. Input material: blood. The receptors were sampled from a woman younger than 30 in good health.

The chain joins TRBV3-1 to TRBJ2-4; unclear D gene. The J call may be incorrect, as the DNA end agrees better with TRBJ2-5. The CDR3 is 14 amino acids. Germline CDR1 is LGHDT and CDR2 is YNNKEL (reference sequence). DNA for the CDR3: TGTGCCAGCAGCCAGGACGCCCAGAGAGAGACCCAGTACTTC. It yields the protein CASSQDAQRETQYF.

This clonotype was seen a few times. In DNA form, the CDR3 reads TGCAGTGCTTTGTACGGGACTGAAGCTTTCTTT. Translated: CSALYGTEAFF. V is TRBV20-1 and J is TRBJ1-1; no firm D call. Trimming took off 5 bases at V and 5 bases at J, with 9 bases between the two ends. The CDR3 extends over 11 amino acids. CDR1 and CDR2 (germline): DFQATT, SNEGSKA (reference sequence).

V and J are TRBV12-3 or TRBV12-4 and TRBJ1-5, with 8 positions matching TRBD1. V shed 5 bases and J 4 bases; nucleotides not matched to a gene: 7. The CDR3 loop spans 15 amino acids. The CDR3 loop reads CASSTRQGTNQPQHF. The CDR3 nucleotides are TGTGCCAGCAGTACCCGACAGGGGACAAATCAGCCCCAGCATTTT.

This chain links TRBV6-1 with TRBJ2-5, with 10 positions matching TRBD2. Trimming removed 6 bases from V and 11 bases from J; junction bases left unmatched: 24. The germline V gene encodes CDR1 MNHNS and CDR2 SASEGT. The CDR3 contains 18 residues. CDR3 nucleotides: TGTGCCAGCAGCGACCCCGGTAGCGGGAGGAGCTCCTACAGTGAGCAGTACTTC. It translates to CASSDPGSGRSSYSEQYF.

This clonotype was detected a few times. V and J are TRBV10-3 and TRBJ2-5; 10 bases map to TRBD2. From germline, CDR1 is ENHRY and CDR2 SYGVKD. The V gene end was trimmed by 2 bases and the J gene end by 0 bases; junction bases not matched to a gene: 6. This CDR3 is 17 amino acids long. The CDR3 loop reads CAISERETSGYQETQYF. The CDR3 DNA is TGTGCCATCAGTGAGAGGGAGACTAGCGGGTACCAAGAGACCCAGTACTTC.

The genes are TRBV29-1 and TRBJ1-4; D unresolved. The CDR3 length is 12 residues. In germline, CDR1 is SQVTM, CDR2 ANQGSEA. V was cut by 5 bases and J by 6 bases, with 10 bases left in between. In DNA form, the CDR3 reads TGCAGCGTTCAGGAGGGAGATGAAAAACTGTTTTTT. Translating it yields CSVQEGDEKLFF. The whole variable domain, filled in from reference TRBV29-1 and TRBJ1-4, reads SAVISQKPSRDICQRGTSLTIQCQVDSQVTMMFWYRQQPGQSLTLIATANQGSEATYESGFVIDKFPISRPNLTFSTLTVSNMSPEDSSIYLCSVQEGDEKLFFGSGTQLSVL.

The chain combines TRBV5-1 with TRBJ2-5; 14 bases are a match to TRBD2. The CDR3 is made up of 17 amino acids. Germline CDR1 and CDR2: SGHRS and YFSETQ. V lost 7 bases to trimming and J lost 4 bases; unmatched junction nucleotides: 12. For the CDR3, the DNA is TGCGCCAGCTCCGACGGACTAGCGGGGGGACTAAGAGAGACCCAGTACTTC. This gives the protein CASSDGLAGGLRETQYF.

The rearrangement joins TRBV7-8 to TRBJ2-7, with D possibly being TRBD1 (6 bases). CDR3 length: 15 amino acids. V was pared by 0 bases and J by 6 bases, with 15 bases between. Germline CDR1 reads SGHVS; CDR2 reads FQNEAQ. The CDR3 here is CASSLAETGSFEQYF. CDR3 sequence (DNA): TGTGCCAGCAGCTTAGCGGAGACAGGTTCGTTCGAGCAGTACTTC. Looking up the rest from reference TRBV7-8 and TRBJ2-7 gives the full variable domain: GAGVSQSPRYKVAKRGQDVALRCDPISGHVSLFWYQQALGQGPEFLTYFQNEAQLDKSGLPSDRFFAERPEGSVSTLKIQRTQQEDSAVYLCASSLAETGSFEQYFGPGTRLTVT.

The V and J genes are TRBV20-1 and TRBJ2-7; D gene unclear. Trimming removed 3 bases at V and 1 base at J, with 7 bases between. Germline lookup yields CDR1 DFQATT and CDR2 SNEGSKA (reference sequence). CDR3 length equals 12 residues. The CDR3 DNA follows: TGCAGTGCTAGTGCTACTTCCTACGAGCAGTACTTC. Translated, it gives CSASATSYEQYF.

This sequence joins TRBV6-6 and TRBJ2-3, with TRBD1 matching over 10 bases. J was trimmed by 4 bases and V by 6 bases; bases with no gene match: 10. This CDR3 is built from 16 residues. Germline CDR1 MNHNY, CDR2 SVGAGI (reference sequence). The CDR3 reads CASSYRDRGIADTQYF. Here the CDR3 DNA reads TGTGCCAGCAGCTACCGGGACAGGGGTATAGCAGATACGCAGTATTTT.

About this clonotype itself: Mismatch with germline at one junction end may stem from a read error. The chain is built from TRBV6-5 and TRBJ2-7; D may match TRBD1 or TRBD2 (5 bases each). This CDR3 is built from 16 residues. Germline lookup yields CDR1 MNHEY and CDR2 SVGAGI. CDR3 nucleotide sequence: TGTGCCAGGAGTTCTCAAGGGACCAGCGGTTCCTACGAGCAGTACTTC. Translating it yields CARSSQGTSGSYEQYF.

A few counts support this clonotype. The V and J genes are TRBV20-1 and TRBJ2-5; D remains unclear. The CDR3 contains 16 residues. Germline V gene sequence: CDR1 DFQATT, CDR2 SNEGSKA (reference sequence). Trimming left V 4 bases short and J 5 bases short, with 23 bases between. The CDR3 coding sequence is TGCAGTGCTATTCCCGGGCTTGCATGGCTCTTGGAGACCCAGTACTTC. It is translated as CSAIPGLAWLLETQYF.

The CDR3 loop is CASSQAGTDGYTF. CDR3 nucleotide sequence: TGTGCCAGCAGCCAGGCCGGGACTGATGGCTACACCTTC. The chain combines TRBV3-1 with TRBJ1-2, with a possible D match to TRBD1 (5 bases). The V end lost 3 bases, the J end lost 6 bases, and 11 bases lay between the germline ends. The CDR3 runs to 13 residues. Germline V CDR1 and CDR2: LGHDT, YNNKEL (reference sequence). Supplemented by reference TRBV3-1 and TRBJ1-2, the full variable domain reads DTAVSQTPKYLVTQMGNDKSIKCEQNLGHDTMYWYKQDSKKFLKIMFSYNNKELIINETVPNRFSPKSPDKAHLNLHINSLELGDSAVYFCASSQAGTDGYTFGSGTRLTVV.